Listed here are 25 T cell receptor beta chains from one sample, sequenced in a study of memory CD4+ T cells and cytomegalovirus serostatus. Single viable CD3+CD4+CD8-CD45RO+ cells were sorted as the memory CD4+ T cells. TCRdb keeps only in-frame clones here, not all; method: immunoSEQ multiplex PCR. The sample has tens of thousands of clones; around three quarters are singletons. The source material was memory CD4+ T cells from blood. The source of these receptors is an adult in good health and CMV-seronegative.

The chain employs TRBV2 and TRBJ2-2, with D perhaps matching TRBD2 (6 bases). Trimming took off 4 bases at V and 0 bases at J, with 6 bases between the two ends. This CDR3 is built from 14 residues. Per germline, CDR1 SNHLY and CDR2 FYNNEI. CDR3 sequence (DNA): TGTGCCAGCAGTGGACTAGCGAACACCGGGGAGCTGTTTTTT. This sequence encodes CASSGLANTGELFF. The full variable domain, completed using reference TRBV2 and TRBJ2-2, is EPEVTQTPSHQVTQMGQEVILRCVPISNHLYFYWYRQILGQKVEFLVSFYNNEISEKSEIFDDQFSVERPDGSNFTLKIRSTKLEDSAMYFCASSGLANTGELFFGEGSRLTVL.

This clone is a singleton in its sample. The rearrangement links TRBV18 to TRBJ2-1, with TRBD1 matching 9 bases. Trimming cost V 8 bases and J 7 bases; bases outside gene matches: 9. The CDR3 runs 14 residues. Germline CDR1 KGHSH, CDR2 LQKENI. Here the CDR3 DNA reads TGTGCCAGCACCCCGGGACAGGGTATGAATGAGCAGTTCTTC. Its translation is CASTPGQGMNEQFF.

The rearrangement links TRBV15 to TRBJ2-5; 9 nucleotides align to TRBD2. The V gene's germline CDR1 is LNHNV and CDR2 YYDKDF (reference sequence). CDR3 length equals 16 residues. V lost 0 bases and J lost 3; bases outside the gene matches: 5. The CDR3 coding sequence is TGTGCCACCAGCAGAGAGAGTAGCGGGAGAGAAGAGACCCAGTACTTC. It specifies CATSRESSGREETQYF. The full variable domain, completed using reference TRBV15 and TRBJ2-5, is DAMVIQNPRYQVTQFGKPVTLSCSQTLNHNVMYWYQQKSSQAPKLLFHYYDKDFNNEADTPDNFQSRRPNTSFCFLDIRSPGLGDTAMYLCATSRESSGREETQYFGPGTRLLVL.

The rearrangement joins TRBV7-9 to TRBJ2-1, with 10 nucleotides matching TRBD1. This CDR3 spans 15 amino acids. Looked up from germline, CDR1 is SEHNR and CDR2 is FQNEAQ (reference sequence). Trimming at V came to 5 bases and at J to 7 bases, leaving 8 bases not matched to a gene. The CDR3 nucleotides read TGTGCCAGCAGCCCCGTCCTGGGACAGGGGAATGAGCAGTTCTTC. Its protein is CASSPVLGQGNEQFF.

This clone has only one observation. This rearrangement joins TRBV2 to TRBJ2-1; 8 bases match TRBD1. V lost 6 bases to trimming and J lost 0 bases; unmatched junction nucleotides: 4. The CDR3 runs to 15 residues. Germline V gives CDR1 SNHLY, CDR2 FYNNEI. CDR3 in DNA: TGTGCCAGCAGGAACAGGGGGACCTCCTACAATGAGCAGTTCTTC. The encoded protein is CASRNRGTSYNEQFF.

The chain combines TRBV7-2 with TRBJ2-7, with 8 bases identical to TRBD2. Germline CDR1 reads SGHTA; CDR2 reads FQGNSA. The CDR3 length is 16 residues. V lost 2 bases and J lost 0; bases outside the gene matches: 6. The DNA of the CDR3 is TGTGCCAGCAGCTTAAACAGACTAGCGAACTCCTACGAGCAGTACTTC. Translation gives CASSLNRLANSYEQYF.

The V call is TRBV5-6, the J call TRBJ1-5; 9 bases are a match to TRBD1. CDR1 and CDR2 (germline): SGHDT, YYEEEE. V shed 3 bases, J shed 7 bases, and the junction held 5 bases outside the gene matches. The CDR3 length is 14 residues. Here the CDR3 reads CASSWGTGTQPQHF. The DNA for the CDR3 is TGTGCCAGCAGCTGGGGGACAGGGACCCAGCCCCAGCATTTT.

The table lists this clone with a few counts. The chain couples TRBV15 to TRBJ1-3; D possibly corresponds to TRBD1 (5 bases). Germline assignment: CDR1 LNHNV and CDR2 YYDKDF (reference sequence). The CDR3 is 16 residues long. V lost 4 bases and J 2 bases, leaving 15 bases between the germline ends. DNA of the CDR3: TGTGCCACCAGCACTATCCTGGGAGGGGCTGGAAACACCATATATTTT. Protein product: CATSTILGGAGNTIYF. The full variable domain, with the rest looked up from reference TRBV15 and TRBJ1-3, is DAMVIQNPRYQVTQFGKPVTLSCSQTLNHNVMYWYQQKSSQAPKLLFHYYDKDFNNEADTPDNFQSRRPNTSFCFLDIRSPGLGDTAMYLCATSTILGGAGNTIYFGEGSWLTVV.

Only one count was recorded for this clone. This chain joins TRBV30 and TRBJ2-5, with 7 bases identical to TRBD1. The CDR3 runs to 14 residues. The V gene's germline CDR1 is GTSNPN and CDR2 SVGIG (reference sequence). Losses at the gene ends were 1 base for V and 5 bases for J; bases not matched to a gene: 7. CDR3 sequence reads: CAWSGTGGSETQYF. The CDR3 region has the DNA TGTGCCTGGAGTGGGACAGGAGGTTCGGAGACCCAGTACTTC.

This chain joins TRBV5-6 and TRBJ1-5, with D possibly being TRBD1 (5 bases). The V gene lost 1 base and the J gene lost 5 bases, with 16 bases spanning the gap. The germline V gene encodes CDR1 SGHDT and CDR2 YYEEEE. The CDR3 is 16 amino acids. The CDR3 nucleotides are TGTGCCAGCAGCTTGAGGACATCTAGGGACTATCAGCCCCAGCATTTT. It codes for CASSLRTSRDYQPQHF.

This chain uses TRBV19 with TRBJ2-3; weak D call: TRBD2 (5 bases). V lost 5 bases and J 6 bases, leaving 15 bases between the germline ends. The CDR3 is 14 residues long. Germline V CDR1 and CDR2: LNHDA, SQIVND (reference sequence). The CDR3 reads CASSLSSSADTQYF. CDR3 nucleotide sequence: TGTGCCAGTAGTCTCTCTAGCTCCGCTGATACGCAGTATTTT. The complete variable domain, with remaining parts taken from reference TRBV19 and TRBJ2-3, reads DGGITQSPKYLFRKEGQNVTLSCEQNLNHDAMYWYRQDPGQGLRLIYYSQIVNDFQKGDIAEGYSVSREKKESFPLTVTSAQKNPTAFYLCASSLSSSADTQYFGPGTRLTVL.

The rearrangement joins TRBV19 to TRBJ2-1; 9 positions match TRBD2. Germline values: CDR1 LNHDA, CDR2 SQIVND (reference sequence). With V trimmed by 4 bases and J by 8 bases, 9 bases remained unmatched. CDR3 length equals 15 residues. Here the CDR3 DNA reads TGTGCCAGTAGTAAGGATAGCGGGAGAGGAGATGAGCAGTTCTTC. This translates into CASSKDSGRGDEQFF. Together with reference TRBV19 and TRBJ2-1, the CDR3 gives the full variable domain: DGGITQSPKYLFRKEGQNVTLSCEQNLNHDAMYWYRQDPGQGLRLIYYSQIVNDFQKGDIAEGYSVSREKKESFPLTVTSAQKNPTAFYLCASSKDSGRGDEQFFGPGTRLTVL.

This rearrangement joins TRBV2 to TRBJ1-4; D uncertain. The germline CDR1 and CDR2 sequences are SNHLY and FYNNEI. CDR3 size: 12 residues. The V and J ends lost 6 bases and 7 bases respectively, with 9 bases between them. The CDR3 coding sequence is TGTGCCAGCAGCGCGATGGGTGAAAAACTGTTTTTT. Amino acid sequence: CASSAMGEKLFF.

The chain couples TRBV11-3 to TRBJ2-1; 9 nucleotides line up with TRBD2. CDR1 SGHNT and CDR2 YENEEA come from the germline V gene. V shed 5 bases, J shed 9 bases, and the junction held 8 bases outside the gene matches. This CDR3 contains 14 residues. As DNA, the CDR3 is TGTGCCAGCAGCAAAAGGACTAGCGCAGGTGAGCAGTTCTTC. The encoded protein is CASSKRTSAGEQFF.

This clone has more than one count but fewer than ten. This chain links TRBV6-4 with TRBJ2-3; tentatively, D is TRBD1 (7 bases). The V gene's germline CDR1 is MRHNA and CDR2 SNTAGT. This CDR3 spans 15 amino acids. The V end lost 6 bases, the J end lost 3 bases, and 16 bases lay between the germline ends. For the CDR3, the DNA is TGTGCCAGCAGGCTACAGGGGAGGCCAACAGATACGCAGTATTTT. It encodes CASRLQGRPTDTQYF.

The gene calls are TRBV7-2 and TRBJ2-7; maybe TRBD1 (7 bases). The CDR3 runs to 15 residues. Per germline, CDR1 SGHTA and CDR2 FQGNSA. The V end was cut by 4 bases, the J end by 2 bases, with 15 bases between. CDR3 in DNA: TGTGCCAGCAGCTCCGCGGGACAGAGAACCTACGAGCAGTACTTC. Its protein product is CASSSAGQRTYEQYF.

This clone is a singleton in its sample. The V gene is TRBV5-1, the J gene TRBJ2-2; D is uncertain. The CDR3 length is 12 residues. The germline V gene has CDR1 SGHRS and CDR2 YFSETQ. Deletions cut 2 bases from V and 3 bases from J, with 2 bases between. CDR3 in amino acids: CASSLDTGELFF. In DNA form, the CDR3 reads TGCGCCAGCAGCTTAGACACCGGGGAGCTGTTTTTT. Filled out from reference TRBV5-1 and TRBJ2-2, the complete variable domain reads KAGVTQTPRYLIKTRGQQVTLSCSPISGHRSVSWYQQTPGQGLQFLFEYFSETQRNKGNFPGRFSGRQFSNSRSEMNVSTLELGDSALYLCASSLDTGELFFGEGSRLTVL.

The chain combines TRBV27 with TRBJ1-1, with no clear D. The CDR3 covers 14 residues. Germline V gene lookup returns CDR1 MNHEY and CDR2 SMNVEV (reference sequence). The V end was cut by 3 bases, the J end by 1 base, with 9 bases between. CDR3 sequence: CASSFRRGNTEAFF. The CDR3 bases are TGTGCCAGCAGTTTTAGACGGGGGAACACTGAAGCTTTCTTT.

This clone showed up just a few times. V gene TRBV4-2 combines with J gene TRBJ1-4, with no clear D. Trimming stripped 3 bases from V and 5 bases from J, with 4 bases between. The germline V gene has CDR1 LGHNA and CDR2 YNFKEQ. This CDR3 is 12 amino acids long. Here the CDR3 DNA reads TGTGCCAGCAGCCATGAGAATGAAAAACTGTTTTTT. It specifies CASSHENEKLFF.

The chain carries TRBV2 and TRBJ2-7, with a weak D call TRBD1 (6 bases). The CDR3 sequence is 13 residues long. Trimming took off 6 bases at V and 2 bases at J, with 11 bases between the two ends. Germline assignment: CDR1 SNHLY and CDR2 FYNNEI. CDR3 in amino acids: CASRMNRAYEQYF. CDR3 nucleotide sequence: TGTGCCAGCAGAATGAACAGGGCCTACGAGCAGTACTTC.

The chain's CDR3 is CSASASREQYF. The CDR3 DNA is TGCAGTGCGTCGGCTAGTCGCGAGCAGTACTTC. The rearrangement uses TRBV20-1 and TRBJ2-7, with D unresolved. CDR3 length: 11 amino acids. Trimming removed 6 bases at V and 6 bases at J, with 12 bases between. Germline CDR1 is DFQATT and CDR2 is SNEGSKA (reference sequence).

This clone counts as medium-sized. The chain uses TRBV27 and TRBJ2-7; D is unresolved. Germline V gene lookup returns CDR1 MNHEY and CDR2 SMNVEV (reference sequence). Trimming took 2 bases from V and 0 from J, leaving 11 bases between them. The CDR3 has 15 residues. CDR3 loop: CASSLAGRISYEQYF. CDR3 in DNA: TGTGCCAGCAGTTTAGCTGGACGGATCTCCTACGAGCAGTACTTC.

This clone has just one count. The genes are TRBV6-5 and TRBJ2-3; D remains unclear. The CDR3 is made up of 13 amino acids. Looked up from germline, CDR1 is MNHEY and CDR2 is SVGAGI. V lost 4 bases, J lost 5 bases, and 10 bases lay in between. For the CDR3, the DNA is TGTGCCAGCAGTTCCAACATCAGAGATACGCAGTATTTT. This codes for CASSSNIRDTQYF.

The chain is built from TRBV10-3 and TRBJ1-1; tentatively, D is TRBD1 (5 bases). The CDR3 sequence is 12 residues long. The germline gives CDR1 ENHRY, CDR2 SYGVKD. Trimming took 1 base from V and 8 from J, leaving 8 bases between them. Here the CDR3 DNA reads TGTGCCATCAGTGAGTTCTGGGGCGAAGCTTTCTTT. Translation: CAISEFWGEAFF.

This clone was seen once. This sequence joins TRBV4-1 and TRBJ1-2; D not certain. The CDR3 is made up of 16 amino acids. Germline CDR1 is MGHRA and CDR2 is YSYEKL. V lost 0 bases to trimming and J lost 3 bases, with 14 bases between them. CDR3 bases: TGCGCCAGCAGCCAAGATATCCGCAGTCTCCACTATGGCTACACCTTC. Protein product: CASSQDIRSLHYGYTF.